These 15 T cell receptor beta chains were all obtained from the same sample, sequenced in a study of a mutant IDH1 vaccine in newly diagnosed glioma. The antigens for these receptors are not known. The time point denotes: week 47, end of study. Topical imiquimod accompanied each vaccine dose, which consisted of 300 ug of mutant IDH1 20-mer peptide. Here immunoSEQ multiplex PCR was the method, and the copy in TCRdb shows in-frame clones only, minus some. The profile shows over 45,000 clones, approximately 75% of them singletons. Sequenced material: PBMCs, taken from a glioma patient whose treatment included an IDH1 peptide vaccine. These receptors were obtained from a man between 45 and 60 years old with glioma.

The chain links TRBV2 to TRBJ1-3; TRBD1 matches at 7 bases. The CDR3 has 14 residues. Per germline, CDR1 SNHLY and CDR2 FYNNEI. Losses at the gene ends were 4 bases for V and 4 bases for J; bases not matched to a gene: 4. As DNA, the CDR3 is TGTGCCAGCAGTGTGACAGGGTCGGGAAACACCATATATTTT. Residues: CASSVTGSGNTIYF. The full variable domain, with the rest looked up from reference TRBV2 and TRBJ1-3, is EPEVTQTPSHQVTQMGQEVILRCVPISNHLYFYWYRQILGQKVEFLVSFYNNEISEKSEIFDDQFSVERPDGSNFTLKIRSTKLEDSAMYFCASSVTGSGNTIYFGEGSWLTVV.

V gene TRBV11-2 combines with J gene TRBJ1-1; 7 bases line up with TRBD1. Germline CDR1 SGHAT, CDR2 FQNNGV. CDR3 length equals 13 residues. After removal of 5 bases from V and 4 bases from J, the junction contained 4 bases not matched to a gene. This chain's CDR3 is CASSDRVGTEAFF. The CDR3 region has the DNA TGTGCCAGCAGCGACAGGGTCGGCACTGAAGCTTTCTTT.

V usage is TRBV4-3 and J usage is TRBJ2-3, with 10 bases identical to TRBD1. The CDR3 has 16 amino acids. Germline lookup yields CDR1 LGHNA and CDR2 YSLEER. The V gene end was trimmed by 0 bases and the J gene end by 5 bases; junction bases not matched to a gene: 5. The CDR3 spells CASSQERTGGEDTQYF. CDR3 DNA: TGCGCCAGCAGCCAAGAGAGGACAGGGGGTGAAGATACGCAGTATTTT.

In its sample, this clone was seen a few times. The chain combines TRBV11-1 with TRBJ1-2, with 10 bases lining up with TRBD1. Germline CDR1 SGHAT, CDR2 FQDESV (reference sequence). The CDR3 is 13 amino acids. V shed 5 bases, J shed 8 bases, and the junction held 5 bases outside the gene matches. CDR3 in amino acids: CASSLDRGHGYTF. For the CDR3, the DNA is TGTGCCAGCAGCCTTGACAGGGGGCACGGCTACACCTTC.

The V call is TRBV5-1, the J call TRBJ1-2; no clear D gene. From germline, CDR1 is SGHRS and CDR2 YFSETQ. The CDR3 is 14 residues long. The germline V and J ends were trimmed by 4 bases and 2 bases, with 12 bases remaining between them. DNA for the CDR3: TGCGCCAGCAGCCCGCACACATCGAACTATGGCTACACCTTC. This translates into CASSPHTSNYGYTF.

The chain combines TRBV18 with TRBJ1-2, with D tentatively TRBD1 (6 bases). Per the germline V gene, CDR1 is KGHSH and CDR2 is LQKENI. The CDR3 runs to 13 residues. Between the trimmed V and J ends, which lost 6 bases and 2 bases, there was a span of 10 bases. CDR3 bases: TGTGCCAGCTCCCTTGGACAGAACTATGGCTACACCTTC. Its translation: CASSLGQNYGYTF. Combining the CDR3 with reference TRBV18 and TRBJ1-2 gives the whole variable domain NAGVMQNPRHLVRRRGQEARLRCSPMKGHSHVYWYRQLPEEGLKFMVYLQKENIIDESGMPKERFSAEFPKEGPSILRIQQVVRGDSAAYFCASSLGQNYGYTFGSGTRLTVV.

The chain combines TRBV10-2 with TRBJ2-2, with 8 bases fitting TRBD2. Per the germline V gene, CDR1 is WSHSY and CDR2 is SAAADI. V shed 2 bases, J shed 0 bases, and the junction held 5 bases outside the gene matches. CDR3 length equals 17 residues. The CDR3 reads CASSETPGLANTGELFF. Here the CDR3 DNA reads TGCGCCAGCAGTGAGACTCCGGGACTAGCGAACACCGGGGAGCTGTTTTTT.

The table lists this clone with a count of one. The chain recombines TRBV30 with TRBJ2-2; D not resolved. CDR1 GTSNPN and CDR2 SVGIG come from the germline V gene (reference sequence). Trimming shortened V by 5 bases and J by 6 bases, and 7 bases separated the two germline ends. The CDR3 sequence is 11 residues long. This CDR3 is CAWGKAGELFF. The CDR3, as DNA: TGTGCCTGGGGCAAGGCCGGGGAGCTGTTTTTT.

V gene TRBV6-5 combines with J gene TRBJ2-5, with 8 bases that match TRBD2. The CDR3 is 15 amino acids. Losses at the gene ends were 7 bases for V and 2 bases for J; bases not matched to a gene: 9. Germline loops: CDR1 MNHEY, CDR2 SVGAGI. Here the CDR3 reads CASNFGGGLQETQYF. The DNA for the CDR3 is TGTGCCAGCAACTTCGGGGGGGGTTTACAAGAGACCCAGTACTTC.

The CDR3 loop reads CASSWNGGSLGSYEQYF. The CDR3 nucleotides are TGCGCCAGCAGCTGGAATGGGGGGAGTCTCGGCTCCTACGAGCAGTACTTC. The rearrangement uses TRBV5-1 and TRBJ2-7, with D perhaps TRBD2 (6 bases). Germline-derived CDR1 and CDR2 are SGHRS and YFSETQ. V was clipped by 3 bases and J by 0 bases, with 19 bases between them. The CDR3 sequence is 17 residues long.

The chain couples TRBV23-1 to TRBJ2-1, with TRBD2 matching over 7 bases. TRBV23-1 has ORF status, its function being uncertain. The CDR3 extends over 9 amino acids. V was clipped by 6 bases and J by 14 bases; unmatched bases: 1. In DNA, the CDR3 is TGCGCCAGCAGGCTAGCGGAGTTCTTC. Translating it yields CASRLAEFF.

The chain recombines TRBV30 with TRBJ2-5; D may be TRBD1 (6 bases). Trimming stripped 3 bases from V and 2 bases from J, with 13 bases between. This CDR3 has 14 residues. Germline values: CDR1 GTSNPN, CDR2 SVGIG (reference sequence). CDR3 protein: CAWRALGGQETQYF. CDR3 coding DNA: TGTGCCTGGAGGGCCTTAGGGGGTCAAGAGACCCAGTACTTC.

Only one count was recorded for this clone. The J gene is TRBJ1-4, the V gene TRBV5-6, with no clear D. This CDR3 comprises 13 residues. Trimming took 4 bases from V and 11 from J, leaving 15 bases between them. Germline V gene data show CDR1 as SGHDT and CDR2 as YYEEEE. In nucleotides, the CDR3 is TGTGCCAGCAGCGCCGTAGAAGGACGGAAACTGTTTTTT. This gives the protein CASSAVEGRKLFF.

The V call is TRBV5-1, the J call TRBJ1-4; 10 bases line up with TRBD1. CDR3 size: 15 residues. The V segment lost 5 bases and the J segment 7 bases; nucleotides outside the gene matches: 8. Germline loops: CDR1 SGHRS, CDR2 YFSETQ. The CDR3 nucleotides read TGCGCCAGCAGGATAGGCGACAGGGGGCTTGAAAAACTGTTTTTT. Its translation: CASRIGDRGLEKLFF.

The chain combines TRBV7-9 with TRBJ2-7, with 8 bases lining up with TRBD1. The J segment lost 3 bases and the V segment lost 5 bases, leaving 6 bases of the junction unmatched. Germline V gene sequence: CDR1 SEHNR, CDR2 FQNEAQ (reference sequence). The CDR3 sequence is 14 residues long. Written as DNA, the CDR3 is TGTGCCAGCAGCCGACGACAGGGGTACTACGAGCAGTACTTC. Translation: CASSRRQGYYEQYF.